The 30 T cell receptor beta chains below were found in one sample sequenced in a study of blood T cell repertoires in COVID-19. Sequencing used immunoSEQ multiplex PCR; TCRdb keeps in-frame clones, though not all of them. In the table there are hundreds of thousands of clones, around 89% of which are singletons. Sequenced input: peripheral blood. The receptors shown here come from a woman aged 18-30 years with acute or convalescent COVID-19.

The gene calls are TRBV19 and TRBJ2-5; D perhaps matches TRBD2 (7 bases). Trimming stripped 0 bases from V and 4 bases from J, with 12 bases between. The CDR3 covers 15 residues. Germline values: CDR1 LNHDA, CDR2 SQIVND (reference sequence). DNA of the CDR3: TGTGCCAGTAGTATAGATTGGGGGGGCTTAGAGACCCAGTACTTC. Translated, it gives CASSIDWGGLETQYF.

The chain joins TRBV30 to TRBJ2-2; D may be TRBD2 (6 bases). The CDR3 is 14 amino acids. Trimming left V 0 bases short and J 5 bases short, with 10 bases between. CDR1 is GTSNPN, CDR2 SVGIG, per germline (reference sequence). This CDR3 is CAWSVTRGTGELFF. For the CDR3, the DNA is TGTGCCTGGAGTGTAACTCGGGGGACCGGGGAGCTGTTTTTT.

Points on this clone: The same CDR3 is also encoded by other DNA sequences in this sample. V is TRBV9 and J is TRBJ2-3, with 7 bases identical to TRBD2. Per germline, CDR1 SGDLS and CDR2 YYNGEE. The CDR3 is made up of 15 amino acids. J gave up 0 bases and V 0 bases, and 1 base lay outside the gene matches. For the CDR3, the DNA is TGTGCCAGCAGCGTAGGGGGGGGAAGCACAGATACGCAGTATTTT. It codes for CASSVGGGSTDTQYF.

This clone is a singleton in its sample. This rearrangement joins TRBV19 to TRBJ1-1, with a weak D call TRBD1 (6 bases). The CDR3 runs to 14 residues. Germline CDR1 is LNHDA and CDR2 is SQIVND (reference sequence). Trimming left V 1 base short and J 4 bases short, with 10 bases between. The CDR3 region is CASSIGLGGTEAFF. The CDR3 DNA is TGTGCCAGTAGTATAGGCCTAGGGGGCACTGAAGCTTTCTTT. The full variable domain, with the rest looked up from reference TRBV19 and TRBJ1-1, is DGGITQSPKYLFRKEGQNVTLSCEQNLNHDAMYWYRQDPGQGLRLIYYSQIVNDFQKGDIAEGYSVSREKKESFPLTVTSAQKNPTAFYLCASSIGLGGTEAFFGQGTRLTVV.

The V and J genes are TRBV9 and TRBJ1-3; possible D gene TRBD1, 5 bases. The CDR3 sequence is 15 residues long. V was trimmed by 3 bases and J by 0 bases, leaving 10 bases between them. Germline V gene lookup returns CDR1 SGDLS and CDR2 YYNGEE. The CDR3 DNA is TGTGCCAGCAGCGCCTCGGGGGTCTCTGGAAACACCATATATTTT. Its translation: CASSASGVSGNTIYF.

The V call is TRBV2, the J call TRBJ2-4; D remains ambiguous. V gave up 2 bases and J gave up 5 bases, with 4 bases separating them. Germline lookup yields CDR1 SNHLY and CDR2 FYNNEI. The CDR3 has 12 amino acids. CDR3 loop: CASSEPENIQYF. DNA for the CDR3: TGTGCCAGCAGTGAACCCGAAAACATTCAGTACTTC.

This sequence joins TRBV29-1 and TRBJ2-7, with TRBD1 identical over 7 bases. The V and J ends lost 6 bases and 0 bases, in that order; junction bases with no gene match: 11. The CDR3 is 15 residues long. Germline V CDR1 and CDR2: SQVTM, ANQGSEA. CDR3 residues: CSVLGQAGRSYEQYF. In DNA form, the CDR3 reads TGCAGCGTACTTGGACAGGCCGGGCGCTCCTACGAGCAGTACTTC.

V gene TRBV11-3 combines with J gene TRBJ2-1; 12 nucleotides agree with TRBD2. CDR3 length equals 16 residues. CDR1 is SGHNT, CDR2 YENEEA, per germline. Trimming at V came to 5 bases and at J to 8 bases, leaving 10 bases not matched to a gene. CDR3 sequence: CASSMASGGAADEQFF. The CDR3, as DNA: TGTGCCAGCAGCATGGCTAGCGGGGGGGCCGCGGATGAGCAGTTCTTC.

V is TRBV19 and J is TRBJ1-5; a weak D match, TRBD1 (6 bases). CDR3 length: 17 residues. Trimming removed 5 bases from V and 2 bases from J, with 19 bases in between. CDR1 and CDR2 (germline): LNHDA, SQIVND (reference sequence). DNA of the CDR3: TGTGCCAGTAGTGCATTACAGGGAGCCTGGGGCAATCAGCCCCAGCATTTT. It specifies CASSALQGAWGNQPQHF.

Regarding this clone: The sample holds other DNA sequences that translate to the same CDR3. CDR3 amino acids: CASSSRAGTEAFF. The CDR3 region has the DNA TGTGCCAGCAGCTCCAGGGCGGGGACTGAAGCTTTCTTT. J is TRBJ1-1 and V is TRBV12-3 or TRBV12-4; a possible D gene is TRBD1 (5 bases). Trimming took 6 bases from V and 5 from J, leaving 13 bases between them. The CDR3 runs to 13 residues.

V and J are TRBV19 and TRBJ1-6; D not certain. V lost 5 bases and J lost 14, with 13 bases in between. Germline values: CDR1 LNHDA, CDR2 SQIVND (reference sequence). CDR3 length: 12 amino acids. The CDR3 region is CASSSTYPALHF. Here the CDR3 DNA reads TGTGCCAGTAGTTCGACATATCCAGCCCTCCACTTT.

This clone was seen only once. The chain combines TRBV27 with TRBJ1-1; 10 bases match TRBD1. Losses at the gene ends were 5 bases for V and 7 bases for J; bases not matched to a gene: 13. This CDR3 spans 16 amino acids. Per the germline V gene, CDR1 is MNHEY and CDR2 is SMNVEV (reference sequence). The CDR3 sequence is CASSPLGGGQGFEAFF. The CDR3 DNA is TGTGCCAGCAGTCCCCTCGGCGGGGGACAGGGGTTTGAAGCTTTCTTT.

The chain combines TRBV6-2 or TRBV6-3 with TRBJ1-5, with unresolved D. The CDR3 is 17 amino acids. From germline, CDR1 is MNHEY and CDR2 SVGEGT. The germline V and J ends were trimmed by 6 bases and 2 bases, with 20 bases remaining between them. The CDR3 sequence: CASSEGRGGIRNQPQHF. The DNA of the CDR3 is TGTGCCAGCAGCGAGGGTAGAGGAGGGATCCGCAATCAGCCCCAGCATTTT.

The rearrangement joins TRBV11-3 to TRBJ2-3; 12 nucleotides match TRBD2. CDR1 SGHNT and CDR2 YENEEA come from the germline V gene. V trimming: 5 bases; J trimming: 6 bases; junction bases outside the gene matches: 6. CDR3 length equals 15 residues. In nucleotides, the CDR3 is TGTGCCAGCAGCCAAGGACTAGCGGGGTGGGATACGCAGTATTTT. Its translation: CASSQGLAGWDTQYF. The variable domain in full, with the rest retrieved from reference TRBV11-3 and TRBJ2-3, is EAGVVQSPRYKIIEKKQPVAFWCNPISGHNTLYWYLQNLGQGPELLIRYENEEAVDDSQLPKDRFSAERLKGVDSTLKIQPAELGDSAVYLCASSQGLAGWDTQYFGPGTRLTVL.

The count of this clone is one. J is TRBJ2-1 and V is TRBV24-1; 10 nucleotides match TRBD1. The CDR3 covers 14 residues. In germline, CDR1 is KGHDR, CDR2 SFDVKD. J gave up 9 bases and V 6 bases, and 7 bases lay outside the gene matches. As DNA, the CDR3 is TGTGCCACCAGTCCCGGGACAGGGGTGGGTGAGCAGTTCTTC. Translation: CATSPGTGVGEQFF.

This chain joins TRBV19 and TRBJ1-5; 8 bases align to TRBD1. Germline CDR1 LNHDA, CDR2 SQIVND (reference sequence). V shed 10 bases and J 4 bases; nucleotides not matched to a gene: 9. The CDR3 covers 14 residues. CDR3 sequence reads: CATAGQVENQPQHF. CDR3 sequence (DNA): TGTGCCACAGCGGGACAGGTGGAAAATCAGCCCCAGCATTTT.

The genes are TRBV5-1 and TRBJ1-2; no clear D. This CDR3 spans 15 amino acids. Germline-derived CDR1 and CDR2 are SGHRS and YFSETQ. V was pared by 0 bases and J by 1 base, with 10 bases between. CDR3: CASSLGTNLNYGYTF. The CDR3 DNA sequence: TGCGCCAGCAGCTTGGGCACAAATCTTAACTATGGCTACACCTTC.

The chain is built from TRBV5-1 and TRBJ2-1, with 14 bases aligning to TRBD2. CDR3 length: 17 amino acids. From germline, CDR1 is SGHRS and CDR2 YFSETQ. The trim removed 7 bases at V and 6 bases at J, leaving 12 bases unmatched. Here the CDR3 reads CASSTLTSGGAVNEQFF. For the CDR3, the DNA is TGCGCCAGCTCCACCCTGACTAGCGGGGGGGCTGTCAATGAGCAGTTCTTC.

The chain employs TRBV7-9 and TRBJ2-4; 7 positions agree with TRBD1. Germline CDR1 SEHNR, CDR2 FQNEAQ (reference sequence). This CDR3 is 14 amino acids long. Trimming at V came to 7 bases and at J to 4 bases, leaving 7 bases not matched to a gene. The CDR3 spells CASNKQGLKNIQYF. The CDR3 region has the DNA TGTGCCAGCAATAAACAGGGGTTGAAAAACATTCAGTACTTC.

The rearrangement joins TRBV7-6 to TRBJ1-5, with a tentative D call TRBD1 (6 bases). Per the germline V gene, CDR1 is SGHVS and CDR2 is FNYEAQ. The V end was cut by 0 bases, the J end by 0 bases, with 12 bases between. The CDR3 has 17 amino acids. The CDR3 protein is CASSLAAGASSNQPQHF. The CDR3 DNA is TGTGCCAGCAGCTTAGCGGCAGGGGCCTCTAGCAATCAGCCCCAGCATTTT.

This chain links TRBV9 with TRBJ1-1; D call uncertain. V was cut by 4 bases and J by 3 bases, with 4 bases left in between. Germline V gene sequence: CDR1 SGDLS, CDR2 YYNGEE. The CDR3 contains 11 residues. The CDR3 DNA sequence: TGTGCCAGCAGCCGGGACACTGAAGCTTTCTTT. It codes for CASSRDTEAFF. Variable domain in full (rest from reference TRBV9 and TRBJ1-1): DSGVTQTPKHLITATGQRVTLRCSPRSGDLSVYWYQQSLDQGLQFLIQYYNGEERAKGNILERFSAQQFPDLHSELNLSSLELGDSALYFCASSRDTEAFFGQGTRLTVV.

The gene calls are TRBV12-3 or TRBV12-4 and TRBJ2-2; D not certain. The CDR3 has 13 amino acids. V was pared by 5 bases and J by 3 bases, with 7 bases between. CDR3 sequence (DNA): TGTGCCAGCAGTAGACATCACACCGGGGAGCTGTTTTTT. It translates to CASSRHHTGELFF.

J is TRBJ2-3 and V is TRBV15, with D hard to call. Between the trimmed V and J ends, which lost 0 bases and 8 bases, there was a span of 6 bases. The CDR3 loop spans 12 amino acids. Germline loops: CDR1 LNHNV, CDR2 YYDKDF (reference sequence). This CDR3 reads CATSRDRVTQYF. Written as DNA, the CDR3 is TGTGCCACCAGCAGAGATCGGGTTACGCAGTATTTT.

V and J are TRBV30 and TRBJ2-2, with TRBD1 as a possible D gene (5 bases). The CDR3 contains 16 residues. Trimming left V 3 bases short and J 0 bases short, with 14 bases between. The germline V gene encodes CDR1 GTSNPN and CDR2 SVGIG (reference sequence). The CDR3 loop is CAWSLTEITNTGELFF. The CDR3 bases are TGTGCCTGGAGCCTGACAGAGATTACGAACACCGGGGAGCTGTTTTTT. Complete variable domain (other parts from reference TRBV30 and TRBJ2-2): SQTIHQWPATLVQPVGSPLSLECTVEGTSNPNLYWYRQAAGRGLQLLFYSVGIGQISSEVPQNLSASRPQDRQFILSSKKLLLSDSGFYLCAWSLTEITNTGELFFGEGSRLTVL.

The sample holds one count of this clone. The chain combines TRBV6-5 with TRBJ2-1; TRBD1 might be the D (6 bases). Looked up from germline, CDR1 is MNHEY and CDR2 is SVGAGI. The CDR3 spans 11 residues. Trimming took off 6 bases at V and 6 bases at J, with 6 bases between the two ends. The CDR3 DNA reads TGTGCCAGCAGAGGGGGCAATGAGCAGTTCTTC. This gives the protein CASRGGNEQFF.

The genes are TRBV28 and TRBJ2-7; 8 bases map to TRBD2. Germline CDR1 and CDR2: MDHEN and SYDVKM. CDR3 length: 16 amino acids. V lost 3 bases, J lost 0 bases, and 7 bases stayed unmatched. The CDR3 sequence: CASSFSLAVLSYEQYF. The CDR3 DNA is TGTGCCAGCAGTTTCTCACTAGCGGTGCTCTCCTACGAGCAGTACTTC.

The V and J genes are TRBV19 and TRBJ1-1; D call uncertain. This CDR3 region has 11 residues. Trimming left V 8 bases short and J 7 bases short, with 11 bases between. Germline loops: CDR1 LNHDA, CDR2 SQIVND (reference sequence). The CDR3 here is CASQGRDEAFF. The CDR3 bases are TGTGCCAGTCAAGGCCGGGATGAAGCTTTCTTT.

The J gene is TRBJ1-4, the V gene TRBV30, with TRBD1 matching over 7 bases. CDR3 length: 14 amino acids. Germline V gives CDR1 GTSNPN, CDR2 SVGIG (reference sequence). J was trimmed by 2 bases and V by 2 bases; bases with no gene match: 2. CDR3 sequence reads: CAWSRTGTNEKLFF. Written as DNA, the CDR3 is TGTGCCTGGAGTCGGACAGGTACTAATGAAAAACTGTTTTTT.

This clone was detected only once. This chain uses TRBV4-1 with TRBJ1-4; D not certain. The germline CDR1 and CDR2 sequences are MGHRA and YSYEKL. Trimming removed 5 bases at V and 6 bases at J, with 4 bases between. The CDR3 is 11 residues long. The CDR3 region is CASSTDEKLFF. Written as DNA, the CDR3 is TGCGCCAGCAGCACAGATGAAAAACTGTTTTTT.

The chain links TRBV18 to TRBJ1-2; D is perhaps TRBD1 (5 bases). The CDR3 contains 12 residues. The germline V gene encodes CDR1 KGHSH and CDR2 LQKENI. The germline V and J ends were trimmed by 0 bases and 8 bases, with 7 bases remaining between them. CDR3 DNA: TGTGCCAGCTCACCACCGGGGGGAGGCTACACCTTC. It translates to CASSPPGGGYTF.